Shown below are 27 T cell receptor beta chains from a single sample sequenced in a study of Graves' ophthalmopathy and Graves' hyperthyroidism. Amplifying from RNA transcripts, the study obtained TCR beta CDR3 regions. The authors performed first-round RT-PCR with HTBI primers and then a second-round multiplex PCR. TCRdb recomputed calls from the multiplex PCR reads with MiXCR, one row per CDR3 protein. Among roughly 400,000 distinct CDR3 sequences, around 18% were seen once, and the ten largest hold around 1.5%. The sample taken for sequencing was peripheral blood. The receptors here all came from a woman aged 18-29 years with Graves' ophthalmopathy.

This clonotype was picked up many times. The chain uses TRBV7-2 and TRBJ2-7; D remains ambiguous. The V and J ends lost 3 bases and 2 bases respectively, with 11 bases between them. The CDR3 loop spans 14 amino acids. Looked up from germline, CDR1 is SGHTA and CDR2 is FQGNSA. In DNA, the CDR3 is TGTGCCAGCAGCTTGGTACCGGTTACCTACGAGCAGTACTTC. Encoded protein: CASSLVPVTYEQYF.

The V and J genes are TRBV6-5 and TRBJ1-6, with D hard to call. V was cut by 0 bases and J by 5 bases, with 8 bases left in between. The CDR3 length is 15 residues. Germline CDR1 MNHEY, CDR2 SVGAGI. DNA for the CDR3: TGTGCCAGCAGTTACTCGTATGGAAATAATTCACCCCTCCACTTT. Amino acids: CASSYSYGNNSPLHF.

This clonotype is medium-sized in the sample. The J gene is TRBJ1-6, the V gene TRBV27; D is perhaps TRBD1 (5 bases). Per germline, CDR1 MNHEY and CDR2 SMNVEV (reference sequence). The ends were cut back, 2 bases at V and 8 bases at J, with 13 bases in the middle. The CDR3 is made up of 15 amino acids. For the CDR3, the DNA is TGTGCCAGCAGTTTACTCAGGGTGCAGGATTCACCCCTCCACTTT. Amino acid sequence: CASSLLRVQDSPLHF.

This clonotype was seen ten or more times. This chain joins TRBV7-9 and TRBJ2-7; D remains ambiguous. The CDR3 loop spans 13 amino acids. V lost 0 bases to trimming and J lost 6 bases, with 9 bases between them. Germline V CDR1 and CDR2: SEHNR, FQNEAQ (reference sequence). In DNA form, the CDR3 reads TGTGCCAGCAGCTTAGCGGAGAAGGGCGAGCAGTACTTC. Translation: CASSLAEKGEQYF.

At least ten counts were recorded for this clonotype. CDR3: CASSRGRRGYTEAFF. The CDR3 bases are TGTGCCAGCAGTAGGGGTCGGAGGGGTTACACTGAAGCTTTCTTT. The chain uses TRBV6-5 and TRBJ1-1; possible D gene TRBD1, 5 bases. Germline V lookup: CDR1 MNHEY, CDR2 SVGAGI. The CDR3 totals 15 residues. The V end lost 5 bases, the J end lost 3 bases, and 16 bases lay between the germline ends.

This clonotype has a count of ten or more. V and J are TRBV4-3 and TRBJ2-5; TRBD2 might be the D (5 bases). This CDR3 has 15 residues. V lost 4 bases, J lost 2 bases, and 14 bases lay in between. CDR1 is LGHNA, CDR2 YSLEER, per germline. CDR3 sequence: CASSRGLSEQETQYF. In DNA form, the CDR3 reads TGCGCCAGCAGCCGAGGGTTAAGTGAACAAGAGACCCAGTACTTC.

This clonotype was seen many times. This rearrangement joins TRBV11-2 to TRBJ2-7; D gene unclear. The CDR3 runs 13 residues. Germline assignment: CDR1 SGHAT and CDR2 FQNNGV. V was trimmed by 1 base and J by 7 bases, leaving 11 bases between them. CDR3 amino acids: CASSLVMGEEQYF. DNA for the CDR3: TGTGCCAGCAGCTTAGTTATGGGCGAGGAGCAGTACTTC.

There are many counts of this clonotype. The chain recombines TRBV6-2 or TRBV6-3 with TRBJ1-1; the D is unclear. V was trimmed by 4 bases and J by 7 bases, leaving 10 bases between them. Per the germline V gene, CDR1 is MNHEY and CDR2 is SVGEGT. The CDR3 has 12 residues. This chain's CDR3 is CASSFVSGEAFF. The CDR3 DNA is TGTGCCAGCAGTTTCGTCTCAGGTGAAGCTTTCTTT.

This clonotype was observed many times. This chain connects TRBV6-1 to TRBJ2-2, with 8 bases matching TRBD1. This CDR3 contains 17 residues. V shed 4 bases, J shed 1 base, and the junction held 8 bases outside the gene matches. Germline CDR1 and CDR2: MNHNS and SASEGT. Here the CDR3 reads CASSVGAGTGNTGELFF. The CDR3 nucleotides are TGTGCCAGCAGTGTGGGGGCGGGGACAGGGAACACCGGGGAGCTGTTTTTT.

Only a few counts were recorded for this clonotype. The chain uses TRBV5-4 and TRBJ1-3; D may be TRBD1 (6 bases). V was trimmed by 2 bases and J by 0 bases, leaving 21 bases between them. The CDR3 extends over 19 amino acids. From germline, CDR1 is SGHNT and CDR2 YYREEE (reference sequence). The CDR3 is CASSFPDRPLKISGNTIYF. The CDR3 DNA sequence: TGTGCCAGCAGCTTTCCTGACAGGCCTCTAAAAATCTCTGGAAACACCATATATTTT.

The rearrangement links TRBV12-3 or TRBV12-4 to TRBJ2-6; 9 bases agree with TRBD1. The tail of the sequence fits TRBJ2-7 better, so the J call may be wrong. The CDR3 spans 15 residues. Here the CDR3 DNA reads TGTGCCAGCAGTGAGGGACAGGGTGGCAACTACGAGCAGTACTTC. Residues: CASSEGQGGNYEQYF.

At least ten counts were recorded for this clonotype. The V call is TRBV5-4, the J call TRBJ2-2; perhaps TRBD1 as D (6 bases). Deletions cut 3 bases from V and 5 bases from J, with 14 bases between. Germline assignment: CDR1 SGHNT and CDR2 YYREEE (reference sequence). This CDR3 spans 15 amino acids. CDR3 in DNA: TGTGCCAGCAGCTCGCAGGGGTTAGGAACCGGGGAGCTGTTTTTT. It specifies CASSSQGLGTGELFF.

This clonotype has at least ten counts. V gene TRBV7-8 combines with J gene TRBJ1-5, with TRBD1 matching 7 bases. From germline, CDR1 is SGHVS and CDR2 FQNEAQ. The CDR3 has 16 residues. V was pared by 5 bases and J by 1 base, with 8 bases of the junction left unmatched. The DNA for the CDR3 is TGTGCCAGCAGCACGGGACAGAGTTTAAGCAATCAGCCCCAGCATTTT. Its protein product is CASSTGQSLSNQPQHF.

This clonotype was counted ten times or more. The chain joins TRBV27 to TRBJ2-4; no clear D. The V end lost 6 bases, the J end lost 0 bases, and 6 bases lay between the germline ends. Per the germline V gene, CDR1 is MNHEY and CDR2 is SMNVEV (reference sequence). The CDR3 contains 13 residues. The CDR3 bases are TGTGCCAGCAGCGAACTAGCCAAAAACATTCAGTACTTC. Protein sequence: CASSELAKNIQYF.

This clonotype occurred many times. The CDR3 sequence: CASSYRRGITTGELFF. DNA of the CDR3: TGTGCCAGCAGTTACCGCAGGGGTATTACTACCGGGGAGCTGTTTTTT. This chain uses TRBV6-2 or TRBV6-3 with TRBJ2-2, with a possible D match to TRBD1 (6 bases). The germline gives CDR1 MNHEY, CDR2 SVGEGT. The CDR3 contains 16 residues. Trimming took 2 bases from V and 5 from J, leaving 15 bases between them.

This clonotype was recorded many times. This chain links TRBV28 with TRBJ2-5; a possible D gene is TRBD2 (5 bases). The CDR3 consists of 16 residues. The V end was cut by 5 bases, the J end by 0 bases, with 16 bases between. Per germline, CDR1 MDHEN and CDR2 SYDVKM. Written as DNA, the CDR3 is TGTGCCAGCAGTCCACAACCGCTCGGGAACCAAGAGACCCAGTACTTC. Residues: CASSPQPLGNQETQYF.

J is TRBJ2-5 and V is TRBV24-1; 13 bases agree with TRBD2. CDR1 is KGHDR and CDR2 is SFDVKD in the germline V gene. CDR3 length: 17 amino acids. The V gene end was trimmed by 4 bases and the J gene end by 3 bases; junction bases not matched to a gene: 7. CDR3 residues: CATSDFGLAGVKETQYF. In nucleotides, the CDR3 is TGTGCCACCAGTGACTTCGGACTAGCGGGAGTTAAAGAGACCCAGTACTTC.

This clonotype was observed many times. The CDR3 sequence: CASSGRDRGEYGYTF. The CDR3 DNA reads as TGTGCCAGCAGCGGCCGGGACAGGGGGGAGTATGGCTACACCTTC. The rearrangement links TRBV9 to TRBJ1-2, with 11 bases fitting TRBD1. Germline CDR1 and CDR2: SGDLS and YYNGEE. This CDR3 is 15 amino acids long. J was trimmed by 5 bases and V by 3 bases; bases with no gene match: 6.

This clonotype was counted at least ten times. The chain couples TRBV6-1 to TRBJ2-7, with TRBD1 matching 9 bases. With 6 bases clipped from V and 1 base from J, the junction kept 7 bases outside the gene matches. This CDR3 has 15 residues. The germline V gene encodes CDR1 MNHNS and CDR2 SASEGT. CDR3 in DNA: TGTGCCAGCAGGGGAAGGGGACAGGGATCCTACGAGCAGTACTTC. This codes for CASRGRGQGSYEQYF.

At least ten counts were recorded for this clonotype. The chain links TRBV6-2 or TRBV6-3 to TRBJ2-5, with 8 bases matching TRBD1. The germline gives CDR1 MNHEY, CDR2 SVGEGT. The V segment lost 4 bases and the J segment 3 bases; nucleotides outside the gene matches: 4. The CDR3 is made up of 14 amino acids. In DNA form, the CDR3 reads TGTGCCAGCAGTTTCCCGACAGGGGAAGAGACCCAGTACTTC. This translates into CASSFPTGEETQYF.

This clonotype occurred many times. This chain links TRBV7-9 with TRBJ1-1, with no clear D. The CDR3 runs to 14 residues. CDR1 is SEHNR, CDR2 FQNEAQ, per germline (reference sequence). Trimming removed 8 bases from V and 1 base from J, with 14 bases in between. CDR3 bases: TGTGCCAGCGGGAAGGCTGCGAGGAACACTGAAGCTTTCTTT. Translation: CASGKAARNTEAFF.

This clonotype was seen at least ten times. V gene TRBV5-1 combines with J gene TRBJ2-2, with D possibly being TRBD1 (6 bases). V was pared by 0 bases and J by 1 base, with 13 bases between. The CDR3 runs 17 residues. The germline gives CDR1 SGHRS, CDR2 YFSETQ. The CDR3 loop reads CASSLGYRTVNTGELFF. As DNA, the CDR3 is TGCGCCAGCAGCTTGGGGTACAGGACAGTGAACACCGGGGAGCTGTTTTTT.

This clonotype was picked up many times. CDR3 loop: CASSYSSGLVYEQYF. CDR3 coding DNA: TGTGCCAGCAGTTACTCGTCTGGCTTGGTCTACGAGCAGTACTTC. The rearrangement uses TRBV6-5 and TRBJ2-7, with D unclear. V was trimmed by 0 bases and J by 3 bases, leaving 12 bases between them. The CDR3 has 15 residues. Germline lookup yields CDR1 MNHEY and CDR2 SVGAGI.

This clonotype was found many times. The V gene is TRBV30, the J gene TRBJ2-6; maybe TRBD1 (5 bases). The CDR3 loop spans 14 amino acids. The ends were cut back, 3 bases at V and 1 base at J, with 7 bases in the middle. The V gene's germline CDR1 is GTSNPN and CDR2 SVGIG (reference sequence). The CDR3, as DNA: TGTGCCTGGAGGGCAGGGTCTGGGGCCAACGTCCTGACTTTC. Translated, it gives CAWRAGSGANVLTF. Combining the CDR3 with reference TRBV30 and TRBJ2-6 gives the whole variable domain SQTIHQWPATLVQPVGSPLSLECTVEGTSNPNLYWYRQAAGRGLQLLFYSVGIGQISSEVPQNLSASRPQDRQFILSSKKLLLSDSGFYLCAWRAGSGANVLTFGAGSRLTVL.

Ten or more counts support this clonotype. CDR3 sequence: CASSLKGYNSPLHF. The CDR3 coding sequence is TGTGCCAGCAGTTTGAAAGGATATAATTCACCCCTCCACTTT. This chain joins TRBV28 and TRBJ1-6; D is unresolved. V was cut by 3 bases and J by 4 bases, with 7 bases left in between. The CDR3 is made up of 14 amino acids. Germline loops: CDR1 MDHEN, CDR2 SYDVKM.

Ten or more counts support this clonotype. V usage is TRBV18 and J usage is TRBJ2-5; D ambiguous. This CDR3 is 12 amino acids long. The V end was cut by 3 bases, the J end by 1 base, with 3 bases between. The germline V gene encodes CDR1 KGHSH and CDR2 LQKENI. The CDR3 region has the DNA TGTGCCAGCTCACCGGTCCAAGAGACCCAGTACTTC. This gives the protein CASSPVQETQYF.

This clonotype was counted ten times or more. This chain joins TRBV27 and TRBJ2-5; 8 bases agree with TRBD2. Germline assignment: CDR1 MNHEY and CDR2 SMNVEV (reference sequence). The V gene end was trimmed by 2 bases and the J gene end by 2 bases; junction bases not matched to a gene: 7. The CDR3 sequence is 16 residues long. The CDR3 is CASSLKAGVSQETQYF. For the CDR3, the DNA is TGTGCCAGCAGTTTAAAAGCGGGGGTGTCACAAGAGACCCAGTACTTC.